One and the same sample provided the 8 T cell receptor beta chains below, sequenced in a study of yellow fever vaccine responses in identical twins. One entry per CDR3 protein, called by TCRdb with MiXCR from the RT-PCR reads. The sample contains 2,000 or so distinct CDR3 sequences, about four fifths of which appear only once. The sample consisted of T cells from blood (PBMCs), unsorted or a sorted subset (not recorded which), taken before or after yellow fever vaccination (not recorded which). Source of these receptors: a young woman who received the yellow fever vaccine.

V gene TRBV7-9 combines with J gene TRBJ1-1; D not resolved. Per germline, CDR1 SEHNR and CDR2 FQNEAQ (reference sequence). The CDR3 is 14 amino acids. Trimming left V 5 bases short and J 0 bases short, with 10 bases between. The CDR3 here is CASSPPSLNTEAFF. DNA of the CDR3: TGTGCCAGCAGCCCCCCATCATTGAACACTGAAGCTTTCTTT.

The chain is built from TRBV10-3 and TRBJ2-2, with D tentatively TRBD1 (6 bases). Deletions cut 3 bases from V and 2 bases from J, with 13 bases between. Per germline, CDR1 ENHRY and CDR2 SYGVKD. This CDR3 region has 16 residues. The CDR3 DNA follows: TGTGCCATCAGTGAACGGACAGAGATAAACACCGGGGAGCTGTTTTTT. It specifies CAISERTEINTGELFF.

V usage is TRBV7-3 and J usage is TRBJ1-1; D is unclear. This CDR3 is built from 14 residues. Trimming pared 5 bases from V and 0 bases from J, leaving 10 bases between. The germline V gene encodes CDR1 SGHTA and CDR2 FQGTGA. As DNA, the CDR3 is TGTGCCAGCAGCCAAGACGGAATGAACACTGAAGCTTTCTTT. This sequence encodes CASSQDGMNTEAFF.

J is TRBJ2-7 and V is TRBV11-1, with D uncertain. The V end lost 3 bases, the J end lost 1 base, and 7 bases lay between the germline ends. Germline assignment: CDR1 SGHAT and CDR2 FQDESV (reference sequence). The CDR3 is 13 residues long. CDR3 sequence: CASSLGSSYEQYV. In DNA form, the CDR3 reads TGTGCCAGCAGCTTGGGCAGTTCCTACGAGCAGTACGTC.

The chain joins TRBV11-1 to TRBJ1-5; D gene uncertain. Per the germline V gene, CDR1 is SGHAT and CDR2 is FQDESV (reference sequence). V was trimmed by 2 bases and J by 2 bases, leaving 4 bases between them. This CDR3 is built from 13 residues. The CDR3 protein is CASSLQGNQPQHF. DNA of the CDR3: TGTGCCAGCAGCTTACAGGGCAATCAGCCCCAGCATTTT.

In regard to this clonotype: At one end, the junction sequence differs from germline, possibly due to a read error. The rearrangement uses TRBV7-6 and TRBJ2-3; D gene uncertain. The CDR3 consists of 13 residues. The V gene's germline CDR1 is SGHVS and CDR2 FNYEAQ. CDR3 amino acids: CASSTTYTDTQYF. CDR3 in DNA: TGCGCCAGCAGCACAACTTACACAGATACGCAGTATTTT. The full variable domain, rest sourced from reference TRBV7-6 and TRBJ2-3, is GAGVSQSPRYKVTKRGQDVALRCDPISGHVSLYWYRQALGQGPEFLTYFNYEAQQDKSGLPNDRFSAERPEGSISTLTIQRTEQRDSAMYRCASSTTYTDTQYFGPGTRLTVL.

The chain is built from TRBV2 and TRBJ1-1; D gene ambiguous. CDR3 length: 11 residues. The germline V and J ends were trimmed by 8 bases and 0 bases, with 4 bases remaining between them. Germline V gene data show CDR1 as SNHLY and CDR2 as FYNNEI. CDR3 amino acids: CASALNTEAFF. Here the CDR3 DNA reads TGTGCCAGCGCCCTGAACACTGAAGCTTTCTTT.

The chain combines TRBV20-1 with TRBJ1-3, with unresolved D. With 0 bases removed from V and 0 bases from J, the gap between germline ends came to 12 bases. CDR1 is DFQATT and CDR2 is SNEGSKA in the germline V gene (reference sequence). The CDR3 is 16 residues long. The CDR3 coding sequence is TGCAGTGCTAGAGATCCGGGCCGACACTCTGGAAACACCATATATTTT. Residues: CSARDPGRHSGNTIYF.